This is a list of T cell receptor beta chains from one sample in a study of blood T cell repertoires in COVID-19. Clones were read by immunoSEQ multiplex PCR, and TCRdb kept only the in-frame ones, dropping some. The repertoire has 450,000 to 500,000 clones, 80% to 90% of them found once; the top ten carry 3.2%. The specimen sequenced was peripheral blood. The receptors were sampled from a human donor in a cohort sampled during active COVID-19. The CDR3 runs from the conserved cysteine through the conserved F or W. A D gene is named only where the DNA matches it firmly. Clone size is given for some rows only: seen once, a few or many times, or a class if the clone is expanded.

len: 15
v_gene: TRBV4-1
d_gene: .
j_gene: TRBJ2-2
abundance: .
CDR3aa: CASSQVIPNTGELFF
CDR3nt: TGCGCCAGCAGCCAAGTTATCCCGAACACCGGGGAGCTGTTTTTT

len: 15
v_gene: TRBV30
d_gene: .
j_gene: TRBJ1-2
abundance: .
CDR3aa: CAWRLIQGINYGYTF
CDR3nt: TGTGCCTGGCGTCTCATTCAGGGTATCAACTATGGCTACACCTTC

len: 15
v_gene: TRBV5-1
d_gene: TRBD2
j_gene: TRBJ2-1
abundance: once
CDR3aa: CASSGGTSGSSEQFF
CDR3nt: TGCGCCAGCAGCGGAGGGACTAGCGGGAGTTCTGAGCAGTTCTTC

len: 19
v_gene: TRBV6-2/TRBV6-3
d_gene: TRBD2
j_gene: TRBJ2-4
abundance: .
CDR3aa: CASSNPGLAGVAAKNIQYF
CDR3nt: TGTGCCAGCAGTAACCCGGGACTAGCGGGAGTAGCGGCCAAAAACATTCAGTACTTC

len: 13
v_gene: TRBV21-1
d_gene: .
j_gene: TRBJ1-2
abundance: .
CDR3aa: CASSKYLADGYTF
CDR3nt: TGTGCCAGCAGCAAATATCTGGCGGATGGCTACACCTTC

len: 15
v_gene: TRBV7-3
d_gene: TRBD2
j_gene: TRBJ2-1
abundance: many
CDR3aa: CASSTSSGLNNEQFF
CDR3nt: TGTGCCAGCAGCACCTCCTCGGGACTAAACAATGAGCAGTTCTTC

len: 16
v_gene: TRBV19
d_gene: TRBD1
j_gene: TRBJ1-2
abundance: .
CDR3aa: CASSPQGQRRSYGYTF
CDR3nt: TGTGCCAGTAGTCCCCAGGGACAGCGACGAAGCTATGGCTACACCTTC

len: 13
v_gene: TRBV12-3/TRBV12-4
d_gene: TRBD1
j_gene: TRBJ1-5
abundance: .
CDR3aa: CASSSGQAQPQHF
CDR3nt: TGTGCCAGCAGTTCGGGACAGGCACAGCCCCAGCATTTT

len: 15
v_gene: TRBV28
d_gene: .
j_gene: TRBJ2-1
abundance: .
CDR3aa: CASSRLPAPNNEQFF
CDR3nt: TGTGCCAGCAGCCGACTGCCAGCGCCCAACAATGAGCAGTTCTTC

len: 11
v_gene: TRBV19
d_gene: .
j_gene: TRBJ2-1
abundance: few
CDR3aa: CAIRRGNEQFF
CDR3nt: TGTGCCATCCGAAGGGGTAATGAGCAGTTCTTC

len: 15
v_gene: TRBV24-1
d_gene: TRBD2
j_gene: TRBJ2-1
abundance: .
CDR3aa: CATSAGTSGYNEQFF
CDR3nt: TGTGCCACCAGTGCCGGGACTAGCGGGTACAATGAGCAGTTCTTC

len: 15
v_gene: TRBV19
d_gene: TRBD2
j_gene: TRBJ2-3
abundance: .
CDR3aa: CASSPTSGATDTQYF
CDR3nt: TGTGCCAGTAGTCCAACTAGCGGGGCCACAGATACGCAGTATTTT

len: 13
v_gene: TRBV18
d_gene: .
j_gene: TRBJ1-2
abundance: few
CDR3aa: CASSLGDQYGYTF
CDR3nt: TGTGCCAGCTCACTAGGGGATCAGTATGGCTACACCTTC

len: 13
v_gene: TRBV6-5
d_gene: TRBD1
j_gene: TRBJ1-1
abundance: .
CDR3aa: CASRYTGGTEAFF
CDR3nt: TGTGCCAGCAGATATACAGGGGGAACTGAAGCTTTCTTT

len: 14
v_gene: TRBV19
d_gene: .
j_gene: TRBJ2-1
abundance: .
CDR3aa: CASSIRRNHNEQFF
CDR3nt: TGTGCCAGTAGTATCAGGAGGAACCACAATGAGCAGTTCTTC

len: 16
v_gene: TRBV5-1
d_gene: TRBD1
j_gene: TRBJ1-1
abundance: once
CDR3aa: CASSWRGGTEGAEAFF
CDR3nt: TGCGCCAGCAGCTGGCGGGGTGGGACAGAGGGCGCTGAAGCTTTCTTT

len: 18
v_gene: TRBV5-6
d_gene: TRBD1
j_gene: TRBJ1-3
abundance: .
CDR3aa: CASSFLNRDRGYGNTIYF
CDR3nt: TGTGCCAGCAGCTTTTTAAACCGGGACAGGGGTTATGGAAACACCATATATTTT

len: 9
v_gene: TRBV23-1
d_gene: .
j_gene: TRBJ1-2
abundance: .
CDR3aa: CSAGDGYTF
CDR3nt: TGCTCGGCCGGGGATGGCTACACCTTC

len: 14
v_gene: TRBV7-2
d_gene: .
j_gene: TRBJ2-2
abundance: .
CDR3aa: CASRLKEGVGELFF
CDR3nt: TGTGCCAGCCGTCTCAAAGAGGGAGTCGGGGAGCTGTTTTTT

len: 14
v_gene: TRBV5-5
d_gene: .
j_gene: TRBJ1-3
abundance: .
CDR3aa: CASSSGRGENTIYF
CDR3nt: TGTGCCAGCAGCTCCGGGAGGGGGGAGAACACCATATATTTT

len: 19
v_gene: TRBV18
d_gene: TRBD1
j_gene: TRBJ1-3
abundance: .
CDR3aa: CASSPPDREWGRSGNTIYF
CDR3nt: TGTGCCAGCTCACCACCAGACAGGGAATGGGGAAGGTCTGGAAACACCATATATTTT

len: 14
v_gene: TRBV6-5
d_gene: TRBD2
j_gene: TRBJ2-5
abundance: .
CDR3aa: CASRQVAGGETQYF
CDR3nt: TGTGCCAGCAGACAGGTAGCGGGAGGAGAGACCCAGTACTTC

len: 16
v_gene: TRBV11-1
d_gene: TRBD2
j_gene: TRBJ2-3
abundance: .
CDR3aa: CASSSRGLAGVDTQYF
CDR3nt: TGTGCCAGCAGCTCGAGGGGACTAGCGGGAGTAGATACGCAGTATTTT

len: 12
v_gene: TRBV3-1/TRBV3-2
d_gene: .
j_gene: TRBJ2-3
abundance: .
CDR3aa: CASSQDTGTQYF
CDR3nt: TGTGCCAGCAGCCAAGATACGGGGACGCAGTATTTT

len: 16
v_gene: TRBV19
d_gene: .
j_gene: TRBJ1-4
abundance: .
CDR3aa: CASSIPTGPGVEKLFF
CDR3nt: TGTGCCAGTAGTATACCCACCGGGCCCGGGGTAGAAAAACTGTTTTTT

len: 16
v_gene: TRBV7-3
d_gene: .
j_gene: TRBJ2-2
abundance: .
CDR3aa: CASSPVRGGGTGELFF
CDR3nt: TGTGCCAGCAGCCCGGTCCGGGGAGGAGGAACCGGGGAGCTGTTTTTT

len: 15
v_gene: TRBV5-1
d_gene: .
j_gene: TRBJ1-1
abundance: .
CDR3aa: CASSLGRTMNTEAFF
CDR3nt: TGCGCCAGCAGCTTGGGACGGACTATGAACACTGAAGCTTTCTTT

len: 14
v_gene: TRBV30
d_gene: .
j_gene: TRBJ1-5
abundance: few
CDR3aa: CASTDSNSNQPQHF
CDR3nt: TGTGCCTCAACGGACAGTAATAGCAATCAGCCCCAGCATTTT

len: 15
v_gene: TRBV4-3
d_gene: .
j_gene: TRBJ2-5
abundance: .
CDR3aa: CASSVALAPKETQYF
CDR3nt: TGCGCCAGCAGCGTCGCCCTAGCGCCGAAAGAGACCCAGTACTTC

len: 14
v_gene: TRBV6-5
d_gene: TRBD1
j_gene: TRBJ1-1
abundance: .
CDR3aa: CASISPGRGTEAFF
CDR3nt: TGTGCCAGCATCAGTCCGGGCAGGGGGACTGAAGCTTTCTTT

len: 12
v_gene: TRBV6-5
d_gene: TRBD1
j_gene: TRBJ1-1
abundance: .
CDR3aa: CASTDRVGVPFF
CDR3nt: TGTGCCAGCACCGACAGGGTTGGGGTACCTTTCTTT

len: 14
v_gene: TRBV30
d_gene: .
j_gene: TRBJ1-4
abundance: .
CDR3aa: CAWSPGLTNEKLFF
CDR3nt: TGTGCCTGGAGTCCGGGACTAACTAATGAAAAACTGTTTTTT

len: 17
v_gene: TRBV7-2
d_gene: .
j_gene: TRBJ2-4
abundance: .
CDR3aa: CASSLVFSRRIGNIQYF
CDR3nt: TGTGCCAGCAGCTTAGTTTTCTCTCGGAGGATCGGAAACATTCAGTACTTC

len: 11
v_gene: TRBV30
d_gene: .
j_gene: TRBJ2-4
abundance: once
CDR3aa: CACSGKNIQYF
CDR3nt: TGTGCCTGCTCAGGGAAGAACATTCAGTACTTC

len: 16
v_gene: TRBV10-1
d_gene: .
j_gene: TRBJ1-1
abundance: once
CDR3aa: CASSESRRIMNTEAFF
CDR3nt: TGCGCCAGCAGTGAGTCGAGGCGGATTATGAACACTGAAGCTTTCTTT

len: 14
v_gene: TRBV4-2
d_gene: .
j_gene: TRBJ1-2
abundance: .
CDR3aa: CASSPVDTNYGYTF
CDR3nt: TGTGCCAGCAGCCCAGTTGACACTAACTATGGCTACACCTTC

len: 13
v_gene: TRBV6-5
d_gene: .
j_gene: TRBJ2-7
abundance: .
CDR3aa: CASSSWQAHEQYF
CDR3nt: TGTGCCAGCAGTTCGTGGCAGGCCCACGAGCAGTACTTC

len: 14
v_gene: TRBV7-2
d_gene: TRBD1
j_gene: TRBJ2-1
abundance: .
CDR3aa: CASSLKGANNEQFF
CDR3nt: TGTGCCAGCAGCTTAAAGGGGGCGAACAATGAGCAGTTCTTC

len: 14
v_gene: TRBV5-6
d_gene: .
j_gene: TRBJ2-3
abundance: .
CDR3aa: CASSSRLRVRREYF
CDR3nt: TGTGCCAGCAGCTCCCGTTTGAGGGTACGACGGGAGTATTTT

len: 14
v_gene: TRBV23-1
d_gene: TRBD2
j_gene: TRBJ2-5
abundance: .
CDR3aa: CASSPREGRETQYF
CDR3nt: TGCGCCAGCAGTCCGCGGGAGGGCCGGGAGACCCAGTACTTC

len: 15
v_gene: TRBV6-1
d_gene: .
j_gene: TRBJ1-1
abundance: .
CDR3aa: CASSGVAVPNTEAFF
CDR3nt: TGTGCCAGCAGTGGGGTGGCGGTCCCGAACACTGAAGCTTTCTTT

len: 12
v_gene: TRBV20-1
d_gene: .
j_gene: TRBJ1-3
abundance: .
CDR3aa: CSASWGENTIYF
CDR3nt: TGCAGTGCTAGTTGGGGAGAAAACACCATATATTTT

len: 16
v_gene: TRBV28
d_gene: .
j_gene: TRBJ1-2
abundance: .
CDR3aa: CASSSMGGEVYYGYTF
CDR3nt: TGTGCCAGCAGCTCAATGGGGGGTGAGGTCTACTATGGCTACACCTTC

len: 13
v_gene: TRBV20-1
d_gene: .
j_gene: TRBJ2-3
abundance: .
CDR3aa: CSASPGWADTQYF
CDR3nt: TGCAGTGCTAGTCCGGGGTGGGCAGATACGCAGTATTTT

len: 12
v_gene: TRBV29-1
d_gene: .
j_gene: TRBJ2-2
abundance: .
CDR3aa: CSVERDTGELFF
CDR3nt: TGCAGCGTTGAACGGGACACCGGGGAGCTGTTTTTT

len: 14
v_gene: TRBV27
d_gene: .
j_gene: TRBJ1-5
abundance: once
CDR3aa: CASSESTSNQPQHF
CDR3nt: TGTGCCAGTAGCGAGTCCACGAGCAATCAGCCCCAGCATTTT

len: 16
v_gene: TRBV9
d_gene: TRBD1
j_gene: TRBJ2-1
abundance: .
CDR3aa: CASSALGQGVYNEQFF
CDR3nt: TGTGCCAGCAGCGCCCTCGGGCAGGGGGTGTACAATGAGCAGTTCTTC

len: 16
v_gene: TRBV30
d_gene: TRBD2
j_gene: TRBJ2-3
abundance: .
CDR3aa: CAWSVGSGRIPDTQYF
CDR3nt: TGTGCCTGGAGTGTGGGTAGCGGGAGAATCCCAGATACGCAGTATTTT

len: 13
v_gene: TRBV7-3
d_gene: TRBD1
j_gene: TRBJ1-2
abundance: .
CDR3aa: CASSPSGGSGYTF
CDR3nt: TGTGCCAGCAGCCCTTCAGGGGGCAGTGGCTACACCTTC

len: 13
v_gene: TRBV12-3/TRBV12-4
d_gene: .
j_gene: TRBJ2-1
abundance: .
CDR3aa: CATGVLTYNEQFF
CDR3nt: TGTGCCACAGGGGTTCTCACCTACAATGAGCAGTTCTTC